The 26 T cell receptor beta chains listed next were all sequenced from one sample in a study of blood T cell repertoires in COVID-19. Some clones are missing from TCRdb's copy, which holds only in-frame ones; the method was immunoSEQ multiplex PCR. The sample yields about 150,000 clones, roughly 77% seen once. The sequenced material came from peripheral blood. The source is a woman between 70 and 85 years old with COVID-19, enrolled during active disease.

This chain connects TRBV4-2 to TRBJ2-7, with TRBD2 matching over 10 bases. Trimming took 2 bases from V and 3 from J; bases not matched to a gene: 4. Germline loops: CDR1 LGHNA, CDR2 YNFKEQ. CDR3 length: 15 amino acids. The CDR3: CASSQLAGANYEQYF. In DNA form, the CDR3 reads TGTGCCAGCAGCCAACTAGCGGGGGCAAACTACGAGCAGTACTTC.

The chain is built from TRBV7-9 and TRBJ2-5; 9 bases agree with TRBD2. The CDR3 consists of 15 residues. Germline V gene lookup returns CDR1 SEHNR and CDR2 FQNEAQ (reference sequence). V shed 1 base, J shed 3 bases, and the junction held 3 bases outside the gene matches. CDR3 amino acids: CASSLGERGEETQYF. The CDR3 nucleotides read TGTGCCAGCAGCTTAGGAGAGCGGGGGGAAGAGACCCAGTACTTC. The complete variable domain, with remaining parts taken from reference TRBV7-9 and TRBJ2-5, reads DTGVSQNPRHKITKRGQNVTFRCDPISEHNRLYWYRQTLGQGPEFLTYFQNEAQLEKSRLLSDRFSAERPKGSFSTLEIQRTEQGDSAMYLCASSLGERGEETQYFGPGTRLLVL.

This clone has a handful of counts. The rearrangement joins TRBV27 to TRBJ1-3, with a weak D call TRBD1 (5 bases). The CDR3 spans 14 residues. Germline-derived CDR1 and CDR2 are MNHEY and SMNVEV (reference sequence). Between the trimmed V and J ends, which lost 6 bases and 4 bases, there was a span of 13 bases. CDR3 nucleotide sequence: TGTGCCAGCAGGAAGAAGGGGTACGGAAACACCATATATTTT. Encoded protein: CASRKKGYGNTIYF.

The chain is built from TRBV2 and TRBJ1-5; 7 bases match TRBD1. Germline loops: CDR1 SNHLY, CDR2 FYNNEI. Trimming took 6 bases from V and 4 from J; bases not matched to a gene: 3. The CDR3 runs 13 residues. The CDR3 sequence is CASREGANQPQHF. In nucleotides, the CDR3 is TGTGCCAGCAGAGAGGGGGCGAATCAGCCCCAGCATTTT.

The J gene is TRBJ2-3, the V gene TRBV5-4; perhaps TRBD2 as D (7 bases). The V end was cut by 6 bases, the J end by 1 base, with 18 bases between. This CDR3 comprises 16 residues. Germline loops: CDR1 SGHNT, CDR2 YYREEE (reference sequence). The CDR3 is CASTSRGGGRTDTQYF. CDR3 nucleotide sequence: TGTGCCAGCACCTCGAGGGGAGGGGGGCGCACAGATACGCAGTATTTT.

This rearrangement joins TRBV5-4 to TRBJ2-2; 7 nucleotides match TRBD2. V trimming: 3 bases; J trimming: 5 bases; junction bases outside the gene matches: 10. Germline V gene sequence: CDR1 SGHNT, CDR2 YYREEE (reference sequence). The CDR3 totals 16 residues. In nucleotides, the CDR3 is TGTGCCAGCAGCTCCCTTACGCTAGCGGTGACCGGGGAGCTGTTTTTT. It is translated as CASSSLTLAVTGELFF.

The chain is built from TRBV2 and TRBJ2-7, with a tentative D call TRBD2 (5 bases). The V and J ends lost 2 bases and 6 bases respectively, with 8 bases between them. The germline V gene has CDR1 SNHLY and CDR2 FYNNEI. CDR3 length equals 12 residues. The DNA for the CDR3 is TGTGCCAGCAGTGAATCCGGGGTCGAGCAGTACTTC. Its protein is CASSESGVEQYF. The whole variable domain, filled in from reference TRBV2 and TRBJ2-7, reads EPEVTQTPSHQVTQMGQEVILRCVPISNHLYFYWYRQILGQKVEFLVSFYNNEISEKSEIFDDQFSVERPDGSNFTLKIRSTKLEDSAMYFCASSESGVEQYFGPGTRLTVT.

The chain employs TRBV11-2 and TRBJ2-2; 7 bases line up with TRBD2. Looked up from germline, CDR1 is SGHAT and CDR2 is FQNNGV. The CDR3 length is 14 residues. The J segment lost 4 bases and the V segment lost 5 bases, leaving 4 bases of the junction unmatched. CDR3 in amino acids: CASSGLGSTGELFF. CDR3 DNA sequence: TGTGCCAGCAGCGGACTAGGGAGCACCGGGGAGCTGTTTTTT.

The V call is TRBV15, the J call TRBJ2-1; D is uncertain. The CDR3 consists of 12 residues. V was clipped by 1 base and J by 7 bases, with 5 bases between them. Germline loops: CDR1 LNHNV, CDR2 YYDKDF (reference sequence). The CDR3 here is CATSRASNEQFF. CDR3 sequence (DNA): TGTGCCACCAGCAGAGCGAGTAATGAGCAGTTCTTC.

The chain combines TRBV30 with TRBJ1-6; 10 bases fit TRBD1. CDR1 and CDR2 from the germline V gene are GTSNPN and SVGIG (reference sequence). Losses at the gene ends were 3 bases for V and 5 bases for J; bases not matched to a gene: 4. The CDR3 covers 15 residues. The CDR3 is CAWSSGTGDNSPLHF. The CDR3 DNA sequence: TGTGCCTGGAGCTCTGGGACAGGGGATAATTCACCCCTCCACTTT.

J is TRBJ1-2 and V is TRBV18; D possibly corresponds to TRBD1 (6 bases). V lost 3 bases and J 8 bases, leaving 16 bases between the germline ends. The CDR3 consists of 14 residues. Germline V lookup: CDR1 KGHSH, CDR2 LQKENI. The CDR3 sequence: CASSPELPQGGYTF. CDR3 coding DNA: TGTGCCAGCTCACCCGAACTCCCCCAGGGGGGCTACACCTTC. The full variable domain, with the rest looked up from reference TRBV18 and TRBJ1-2, is NAGVMQNPRHLVRRRGQEARLRCSPMKGHSHVYWYRQLPEEGLKFMVYLQKENIIDESGMPKERFSAEFPKEGPSILRIQQVVRGDSAAYFCASSPELPQGGYTFGSGTRLTVV.

This clone was detected a few times. The chain combines TRBV15 with TRBJ2-3; 9 bases line up with TRBD1. This CDR3 spans 16 amino acids. Germline-derived CDR1 and CDR2 are LNHNV and YYDKDF (reference sequence). The J segment lost 5 bases and the V segment lost 5 bases, leaving 11 bases of the junction unmatched. As DNA, the CDR3 is TGTGCCACCAGCTCCCACCCGGGGACAGGGTTAGATACGCAGTATTTT. Translation gives CATSSHPGTGLDTQYF.

The genes are TRBV3-1 (or the pseudogene TRBV3-2) and TRBJ2-3; 9 bases fit TRBD1. V was pared by 8 bases and J by 0 bases, with 12 bases of the junction left unmatched. CDR3 length: 17 amino acids. Germline V CDR1 and CDR2: LGHDT, YNNKEL (reference sequence). The CDR3 spells CASSNPGQGRSTDTQYF. The CDR3 nucleotides read TGTGCCAGCTCCAACCCGGGACAGGGAAGGAGCACAGATACGCAGTATTTT.

In its sample, this clone was seen many times. This sequence joins TRBV18 and TRBJ1-4; TRBD1 is a possible D gene (5 bases). The CDR3 spans 12 residues. The V end was cut by 5 bases, the J end by 12 bases, with 13 bases between. The germline V gene has CDR1 KGHSH and CDR2 LQKENI. As DNA, the CDR3 is TGTGCCAGCTCAACGGCAGGGCTCGAACTGTTTTTT. Translation gives CASSTAGLELFF.

The rearrangement links TRBV19 to TRBJ2-2; D is possibly TRBD1 (5 bases). This CDR3 contains 16 residues. CDR1 is LNHDA and CDR2 is SQIVND in the germline V gene (reference sequence). The V gene lost 6 bases and the J gene lost 2 bases, with 16 bases spanning the gap. The CDR3 bases are TGTGCCAGTAGAGATCAGGGAACTCCTAACACCGGGGAGCTGTTTTTT. It yields the protein CASRDQGTPNTGELFF.

The CDR3 DNA reads TGCAGTGCTAGTGAGGCAGCGAGCAATCAGCCCCAGCATTTT. Translation gives CSASEAASNQPQHF. This chain joins TRBV20-1 and TRBJ1-5, with no clear D. CDR3 length: 14 residues. V was shortened by 3 bases and J by 1 base, with 10 bases between the two germline ends. Germline CDR1 reads DFQATT; CDR2 reads SNEGSKA (reference sequence).

This clone was counted only a few times. CDR3 DNA: TGTGCCAGTAGTACCTTCCAGGGAGGGGGCACTGAAGCTTTCTTT. Translating it yields CASSTFQGGGTEAFF. The V and J genes are TRBV19 and TRBJ1-1; TRBD1 might be the D (6 bases). V lost 4 bases and J 4 bases, leaving 16 bases between the germline ends. This CDR3 region has 15 residues. Germline lookup yields CDR1 LNHDA and CDR2 SQIVND (reference sequence).

In its sample, this clone was seen a few times. The chain employs TRBV29-1 and TRBJ1-2; tentative D call: TRBD1 (5 bases). Germline V CDR1 and CDR2: SQVTM, ANQGSEA. V was clipped by 4 bases and J by 2 bases, with 14 bases between them. This CDR3 comprises 14 residues. CDR3 loop: CSVGALGGNYGYTF. In DNA form, the CDR3 reads TGCAGCGTTGGAGCGCTCGGGGGGAACTATGGCTACACCTTC.

This sequence joins TRBV14 and TRBJ2-7, with 8 bases that match TRBD2. CDR3 length: 13 residues. The trim removed 4 bases at V and 9 bases at J, leaving 8 bases unmatched. In germline, CDR1 is SGHDN, CDR2 FVKESK. CDR3 in amino acids: CASSLHPGGGQYF. The CDR3 DNA follows: TGTGCCAGCAGCCTTCACCCCGGGGGGGGGCAGTACTTC.

The V gene is TRBV7-8, the J gene TRBJ2-7, with D possibly TRBD1 on 6 matching bases. The germline CDR1 and CDR2 sequences are SGHVS and FQNEAQ. CDR3 length: 13 residues. The germline V and J ends were trimmed by 1 base and 7 bases, with 11 bases remaining between them. CDR3 in amino acids: CASSLDRAQEQYF. The CDR3 DNA is TGTGCCAGCAGCTTAGACAGGGCTCAAGAGCAGTACTTC. The variable domain in full, completed from reference TRBV7-8 and TRBJ2-7, reads GAGVSQSPRYKVAKRGQDVALRCDPISGHVSLFWYQQALGQGPEFLTYFQNEAQLDKSGLPSDRFFAERPEGSVSTLKIQRTQQEDSAVYLCASSLDRAQEQYFGPGTRLTVT.

The chain carries TRBV27 and TRBJ2-7; D might be TRBD1 (6 bases). CDR3 length: 17 amino acids. V lost 3 bases and J lost 2, with 20 bases in between. Germline V lookup: CDR1 MNHEY, CDR2 SMNVEV (reference sequence). CDR3 coding DNA: TGTGCCAGCAGTTTCGAATGGACCCCCAGGGGCACCTACGAGCAGTACTTC. It translates to CASSFEWTPRGTYEQYF.

The genes are TRBV9 and TRBJ2-1; 11 nucleotides agree with TRBD2. Germline V CDR1 and CDR2: SGDLS, YYNGEE. The CDR3 loop spans 21 amino acids. Trimming at V came to 1 base and at J to 0 bases, leaving 15 bases not matched to a gene. The chain's CDR3 is CASSVYSTSGGLTSSYNEQFF. The CDR3 DNA is TGTGCCAGCAGCGTATATTCTACTAGCGGGGGCCTCACTAGCTCCTACAATGAGCAGTTCTTC. Full variable domain (rest looked up from reference TRBV9 and TRBJ2-1): DSGVTQTPKHLITATGQRVTLRCSPRSGDLSVYWYQQSLDQGLQFLIQYYNGEERAKGNILERFSAQQFPDLHSELNLSSLELGDSALYFCASSVYSTSGGLTSSYNEQFFGPGTRLTVL.

The chain employs TRBV6-6 and TRBJ1-1; D not certain. The CDR3 totals 15 residues. Germline loops: CDR1 MNHNY, CDR2 SVGAGI (reference sequence). V shed 7 bases and J shed 2 bases, with 17 bases lying between them. Here the CDR3 DNA reads TGTGCCAGCAATTCGCAGGCGATGAAAAACACTGAAGCTTTCTTT. It specifies CASNSQAMKNTEAFF.

V usage is TRBV24-1 and J usage is TRBJ1-2; 12 bases line up with TRBD1. The CDR3 is 18 amino acids. V trimming: 3 bases; J trimming: 1 base; junction bases outside the gene matches: 8. Germline V gene lookup returns CDR1 KGHDR and CDR2 SFDVKD. The CDR3 nucleotides read TGTGCCACCAGTGATACGGGGACAGGGGGCGAGTTTAACTATGGCTACACCTTC. This gives the protein CATSDTGTGGEFNYGYTF.

The rearrangement uses TRBV7-9 and TRBJ1-1; D remains ambiguous. There are 13 residues in the CDR3. Germline loops: CDR1 SEHNR, CDR2 FQNEAQ (reference sequence). V gave up 6 bases and J gave up 4 bases, with 12 bases separating them. The CDR3, as DNA: TGTGCCAGCAGAGAAGAGGGTGGCACTGAAGCTTTCTTT. Encoded protein: CASREEGGTEAFF.

The chain couples TRBV11-2 to TRBJ2-7; 8 bases match TRBD1. Germline CDR1 reads SGHAT; CDR2 reads FQNNGV. The trim removed 5 bases at V and 3 bases at J, leaving 3 bases unmatched. This CDR3 is built from 13 residues. CDR3 sequence reads: CASSPDRGYEQYF. CDR3 in DNA: TGTGCCAGCAGCCCAGACAGGGGCTACGAGCAGTACTTC. Using reference TRBV11-2 and TRBJ2-7 for the parts outside the CDR3, the full variable domain is EAGVAQSPRYKIIEKRQSVAFWCNPISGHATLYWYQQILGQGPKLLIQFQNNGVVDDSQLPKDRFSAERLKGVDSTLKIQPAKLEDSAVYLCASSPDRGYEQYFGPGTRLTVT.